This entry concerns a single T cell receptor beta chain. The antigen remains undetermined. The data belong to a study of vaccination and CD4 T cells after COVID-19. The overall study: A vaccine, either BNT162b2 or mRNA-1273, was given to participants in two doses.

The CDR3 is made up of 12 amino acids. The V gene lost 3 bases and the J gene lost 7 bases, with 13 bases spanning the gap. Germline V gives CDR1 DFQATT, CDR2 SNEGSKA (reference sequence). Sequence data for DNA of cultured CD4+ T cells were generated by the Oncomine TCR Beta short-read assay. TCRdb redid the calling of the PCR reads with MiXCR, one entry per CDR3 protein. The repertoire holds 15,000 to 20,000 distinct CDR3 sequences, around 46% seen once, with over 6% in the top ten. Noted treatment: approximately 9-day PBMC culture with coronavirus spike peptide pools or control peptides (ViraFEST assay). ViraFEST expanded antigen-specific T cells with peptide pools, then sequenced TCRs. Negative selection enriched CD4+ T cells from cultures at roughly nine days.

The rearrangement joins TRBV20-1 to TRBJ2-7; either TRBD1 or TRBD2 may fit D (5 bases each). Sample: CD4+ T cells from blood, cultured in vitro, taken after SARS-CoV-2 vaccination. The clonotype comes from a human donor who had recovered from COVID-19. The CDR3 protein is CSARGVFLEQYF. Written as DNA, the CDR3 is TGCAGTGCTAGGGGGGTTTTTCTAGAGCAGTACTTC.